The subject of this entry is one TCR delta chain. This clone is labeled medium-sized (0.01 to 0.1%). The antigen it recognizes is unknown. No much larger clonotype is one base removed from it; base qualities were not supplied. This record comes from a study of Vγ9Vδ2 T cells in congenital toxoplasmosis (dated by TCRdb to the early 2020s). Describing the broader study: IgG, IgM and IgA serology, Western blot and an in-house interferon-gamma release assay were used to diagnose congenital toxoplasmosis. Repertoire sequencing was done on samples from infants at 2 months after birth and at 1 year of age. The study compared gamma and delta chain CDR3 repertoires of sorted blood gammadelta T cells between congenitally T. gondii-infected and uninfected infants. At 2 months, TCR sequencing included roughly five infected and some eleven uninfected infants, and at 1 year it included 3 infected and 4 uninfected infants.

The paper's findings and limits, for the study overall: Two months was the earliest age with enough suitable sample material for TCR repertoire analysis, so newborn repertoires were not sequenced. At 1 year of age, repertoire differences between infected and uninfected infants were less clear than at 2 months. At 2 months, TRGV9 and TRDV2 CDR3s of infected infants appeared to carry fewer N additions than uninfected infants, especially TRDV2-TRDJ1 sequences. A public TRGV9 clonotype was highly prevalent in both infected and uninfected infants. Germline-encoded fetal-type TRDV2 CDR3 sequences seemed more prevalent in infected than uninfected approximately 2-month-old infants, suggesting an in utero expansion footprint.

Using SuperScript II, cDNA was generated through template-switch reverse transcription, with TRGC- and TRDC-specific primers combined in a single tube. The TRGC primer was designed so that it would bind both of the constant genes TRGC1 and TRGC2. TRG and TRD amplification used the KAPA Real-Time Library Amplification Kit, with AMPure XP bead purification between steps. Illumina sequencing adapters were added by index PCR using the Nextera XT Index Kit. An Illumina MiSeq running the V2 300 kit was used to sequence the TRG and TRD amplicons, producing 150 bp paired-end reads. Regarding the original processing steps: Read quality was checked with FastQC version 0.11.8 before further analysis. Reads were mapped to GenBank TRG or TRD reference genes, and MiXCR version 3.0.3 was used to assemble CDR3 sequences. Default MiXCR settings were used with one exception: TRDD gene segments were assembled from 3 consecutive nucleotides instead of 5. VDJtools version 1.2.1 calculated N additions, CDR3 length, J segment length and clonotype sharing between samples. Out-of-frame CDR3 sequences and those containing stop codons were excluded from analysis. Infant repertoires were assessed for overlap with previously published fetal, cord blood and adult blood Vgamma9Vdelta2 repertoires. TCRdb recomputed clones from the public reads with CATT; identical DNA rows were then combined. None of the V and J calls come from the authors' own analysis; TCRdb made them. The sample data list 990 or so delta-chain clones, and approximately 19% of these were observed just once. Approximately 12% of the sample lies in the top ten.

The same treatment, consisting of spiramycin and/or pyrimethamine plus sulfadiazine plus folinic acid, was given to the mothers of both infected and uninfected infants. Every infant, whether infected or uninfected, was delivered at term, after more than 37 weeks of gestation. Approximately 1 mL of blood was processed into PBMCs by Lymphoprep gradient centrifugation, then cryopreserved in liquid nitrogen and shipped to Belgium. After thawing, the PBMCs were labeled with Zombie NIR viability dye and stained with antibodies against CD3, TCR gammadelta, Vgamma9 and Vdelta2. Sorting of CD3+ TCRgammadelta+ T cells was performed on a FACSAria III, reaching a mean purity of 98%. For each sample, RNA was extracted from approximately 9,600 sorted gammadelta T cells with the RNeasy Micro Kit. Infants were born to mothers enrolled with primary T. gondii infection during pregnancy. Peripheral blood was collected from the infants at an outpatient microbiology and virology center in Pavia, Italy.

Its CDR3 holds 18 amino acids, cysteine through phenylalanine. Only the CDR3 portion is preserved as DNA: 54 bases, with reading frame beginning at the first base. V lost 3 bases and J lost 3 bases; the stretch between them is 25 bases long. In the germline V gene, CDR1 corresponds to GEAIGNYY and CDR2 to EKD. The sequenced material came from gamma-delta T cells from blood. The chain is assembled from TRDV2 and TRDJ1; matching of 5 bases hints at TRDD3 as the D gene. This clonotype was sampled from a child under 10 years old born to a mother with Toxoplasma gondii infection during pregnancy, either congenitally infected or uninfected (not recorded which). The DNA sequence follows: TGTGCCTGTGACCTGGTGGGTGGGGACCATGAGGTGGCCGATAAACTCATCTTT. This yields the protein CACDLVGGDHEVADKLIF.